This T cell receptor beta chain was identified in a study of response to subunit inactivated influenza vaccine (dated by TCRdb to 2016 to 2019). At the level of the whole study: To follow how T cells responded to a trivalent subunit inactivated influenza vaccine, the researchers relied on deep quantitative profiling of the T cell receptor repertoire.

Here is what the overall study found, with its caveats: The authors proposed that each seasonal influenza vaccination may bring in only a limited number of new T cells.

As regards this clonotype: Which antigen it targets is not known. Per-base qualities were not stored, and no clone one base away is much larger.

Receptors were amplified or captured by RT-PCR. Sequencing took place on an Illumina HiSeq 2500. TCRdb handled the public reads itself, with Q25 trimming in fastp and clone calling in MiXCR, and kept productive beta chains. Identical CDR3 protein sequences are pooled into one entry, listed with their most common genes and DNA. The table for this sample lists about 500,000 distinct CDR3 sequences; approximately 15% of them were counted only once. Roughly 3.1% of the sample belongs to the ten largest clones. The CDR3, from cysteine to phenylalanine, totals 13 residues. Just CDR3 DNA is preserved here, 39 bases in frame from base 1. Trimming leaves V shorter by 0 bases and J shorter by 6 bases, with the junction holding 2 bases beyond the gene matches. The germline V gene sets CDR1 to SGDLS and CDR2 to YYNGEE.

The chain uses TRBV9 and TRBJ2-7, with TRBD2 identical over 8 junction bases. The TCR comes from a man between 50 and 75 years old who received an inactivated influenza vaccine. Donor details come from another sample of the same person, matched by shared clones. Sequencing used CD4+ T cells sorted from PBMCs, obtained less than 30 months after vaccination. In nucleotides, the sequence is TGTGCCAGCAGCGTAGGCGGGAGGAGCGAGCAGTACTTC. Translation gives CASSVGGRSEQYF.